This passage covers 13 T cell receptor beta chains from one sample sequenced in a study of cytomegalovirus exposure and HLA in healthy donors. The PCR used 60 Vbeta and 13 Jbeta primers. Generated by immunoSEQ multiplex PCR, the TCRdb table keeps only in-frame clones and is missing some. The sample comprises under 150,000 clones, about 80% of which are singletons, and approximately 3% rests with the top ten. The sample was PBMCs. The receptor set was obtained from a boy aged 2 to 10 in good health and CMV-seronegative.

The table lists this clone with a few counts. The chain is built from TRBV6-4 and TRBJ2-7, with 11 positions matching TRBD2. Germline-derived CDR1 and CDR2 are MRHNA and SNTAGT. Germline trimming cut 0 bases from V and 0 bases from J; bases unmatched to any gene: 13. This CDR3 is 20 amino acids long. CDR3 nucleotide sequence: TGTGCCAGCAGTGACTCGGGAGGGCTAGCGGGGGGCAAATTCTCCTACGAGCAGTACTTC. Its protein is CASSDSGGLAGGKFSYEQYF.

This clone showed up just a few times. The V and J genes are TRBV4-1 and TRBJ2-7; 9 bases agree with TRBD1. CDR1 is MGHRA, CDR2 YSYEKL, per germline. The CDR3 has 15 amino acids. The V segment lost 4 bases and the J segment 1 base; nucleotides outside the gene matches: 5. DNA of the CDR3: TGCGCCAGCAGCCTCCTGACAGGGGGGTCCTACGAGCAGTACTTC. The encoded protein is CASSLLTGGSYEQYF.

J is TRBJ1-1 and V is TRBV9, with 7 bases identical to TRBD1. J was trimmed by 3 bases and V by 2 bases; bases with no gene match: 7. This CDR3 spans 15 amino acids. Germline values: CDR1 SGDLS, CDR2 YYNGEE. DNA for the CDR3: TGTGCCAGCAGCGTGACAGGGAAGCGAGACACTGAAGCTTTCTTT. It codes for CASSVTGKRDTEAFF.

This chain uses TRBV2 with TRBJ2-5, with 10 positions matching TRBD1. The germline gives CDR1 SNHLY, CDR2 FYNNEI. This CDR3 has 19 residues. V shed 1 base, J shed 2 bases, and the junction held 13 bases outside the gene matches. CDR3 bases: TGTGCCAGCAGTGAAGAGGGGAGTTGGGACAGGGGAGGGCAAGAGACCCAGTACTTC. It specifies CASSEEGSWDRGGQETQYF.

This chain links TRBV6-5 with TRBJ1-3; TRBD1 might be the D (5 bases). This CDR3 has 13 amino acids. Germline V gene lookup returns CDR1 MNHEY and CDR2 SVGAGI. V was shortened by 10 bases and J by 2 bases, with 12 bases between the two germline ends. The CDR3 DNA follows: TGTGCCACCCACGGAGGGGCTGGAAACACCATATATTTT. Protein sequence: CATHGGAGNTIYF.

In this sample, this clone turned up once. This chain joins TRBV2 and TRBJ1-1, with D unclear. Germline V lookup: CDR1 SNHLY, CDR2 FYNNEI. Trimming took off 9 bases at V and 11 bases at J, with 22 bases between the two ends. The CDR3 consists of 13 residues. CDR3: CASNRAPQSGAFF. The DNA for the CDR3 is TGTGCCAGTAACAGAGCCCCACAGAGCGGGGCTTTCTTT.

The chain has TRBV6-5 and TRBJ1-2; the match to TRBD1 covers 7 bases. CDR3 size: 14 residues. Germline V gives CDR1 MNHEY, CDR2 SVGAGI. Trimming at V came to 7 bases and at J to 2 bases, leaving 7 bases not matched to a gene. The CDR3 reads CASTPGRGNYGYTF. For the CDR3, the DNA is TGTGCCAGCACCCCCGGCAGGGGGAACTATGGCTACACCTTC.

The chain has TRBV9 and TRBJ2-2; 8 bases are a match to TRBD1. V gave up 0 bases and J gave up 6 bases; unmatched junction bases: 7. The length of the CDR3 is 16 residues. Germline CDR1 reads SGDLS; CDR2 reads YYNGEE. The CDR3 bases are TGTGCCAGCAGCGTAGTTGCAGGGGGCTTCGCCGGGGAGCTGTTTTTT. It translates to CASSVVAGGFAGELFF.

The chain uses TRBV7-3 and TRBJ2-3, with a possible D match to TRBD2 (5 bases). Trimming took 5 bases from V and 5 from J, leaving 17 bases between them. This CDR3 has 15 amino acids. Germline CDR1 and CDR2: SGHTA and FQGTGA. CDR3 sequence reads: CASSPPRVLEDTQYF. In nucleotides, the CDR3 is TGTGCCAGCAGCCCCCCGAGGGTCCTGGAAGATACGCAGTATTTT.

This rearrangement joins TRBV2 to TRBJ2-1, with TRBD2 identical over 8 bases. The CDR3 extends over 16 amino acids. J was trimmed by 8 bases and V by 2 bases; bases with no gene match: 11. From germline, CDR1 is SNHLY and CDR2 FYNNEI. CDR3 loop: CASSESGGRRLHEQFF. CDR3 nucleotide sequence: TGTGCCAGCAGTGAATCGGGAGGGCGACGTTTGCATGAGCAGTTCTTC.

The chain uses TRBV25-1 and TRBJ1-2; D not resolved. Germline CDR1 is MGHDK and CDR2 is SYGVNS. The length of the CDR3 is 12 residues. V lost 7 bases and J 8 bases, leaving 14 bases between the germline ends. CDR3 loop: CASISGSEGYTF. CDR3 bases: TGTGCCAGCATATCCGGGAGTGAGGGCTACACCTTC.

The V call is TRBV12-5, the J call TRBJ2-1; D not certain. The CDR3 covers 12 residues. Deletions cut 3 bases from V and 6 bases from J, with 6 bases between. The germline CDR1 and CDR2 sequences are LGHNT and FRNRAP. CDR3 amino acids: CASGFSGNEQFF. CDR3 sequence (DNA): TGTGCTAGTGGTTTTTCGGGCAATGAGCAGTTCTTC.

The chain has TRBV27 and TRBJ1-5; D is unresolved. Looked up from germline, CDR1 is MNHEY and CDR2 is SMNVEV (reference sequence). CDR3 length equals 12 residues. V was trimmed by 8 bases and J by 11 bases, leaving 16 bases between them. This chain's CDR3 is CASGSDRGSQHF. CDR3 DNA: TGTGCCAGCGGATCCGACCGCGGGTCCCAGCATTTT.